This T cell receptor (beta chain) was captured in a study of identical twins. Healthy Caucasians provided all donations. Germline CDR1 reads SEHNR; CDR2 reads FQNEAQ (reference sequence). V lost 5 bases and J 5 bases, leaving 27 bases between the germline ends. The CDR3 runs 18 residues. Template switching added a universal primer site; cDNA carried unique molecular identifiers. MiXCR, applied by TCRdb to the 5' RACE reads, yields one record per CDR3 protein. The sample carries 1.5 million to 2 million distinct CDR3 sequences, about 30% recorded once. The chain is built from TRBV7-9 and TRBJ1-1; tentative D call: TRBD1 (6 bases). The material sequenced was cord blood. This clonotype was sampled from a newborn girl in good health. The CDR3 DNA reads TGTGCCAGCAGCAATCGACCGCTCAGGGGCAGGGAAGGAACTGAAGCTTTCTTT. Residues: CASSNRPLRGREGTEAFF.